This entry describes one TCR beta chain. Its specificity is unknown. The repertoire was sequenced with immunoSEQ multiplex PCR; TCRdb's copy has only in-frame clones and lacks some. The data hold a few hundred thousand clones, with approximately 88% observed a single time. These data come from a study of cytomegalovirus exposure and HLA in healthy donors. Study conclusions and caveats: Researchers counted over 150 TCR beta chains as cytomegalovirus-associated. Subsequent analysis found a tendency for first-cohort TCR clusters to co-occur within the 90 to 150 validation repertoires. TCR sequences were mostly rare, though some public TCRs occurred in many donors.

CDR3 length equals 17 residues. Germline V lookup: CDR1 MNHEY, CDR2 SMNVEV (reference sequence). After removal of 0 bases from V and 5 bases from J, the junction contained 13 bases not matched to a gene. The chain couples TRBV27 to TRBJ2-7; 7 bases fit TRBD2. The source material was PBMCs. The TCR was taken from a woman under 30 in good health and CMV-seronegative. The CDR3 DNA follows: TGTGCCAGCAGTTTATCGGGAACGGGACTACCGCGGGACGAGCAGTACTTC. It encodes CASSLSGTGLPRDEQYF.